This TCR beta chain emerged from a study of T cell responses to AZD1222 COVID-19 vaccine. Overall study findings and caveats: Vaccine-associated CD4 TCRs spanned spike, dominant at 160-218 and 743-854.

With respect to this clone: Its antigen is undetermined.

V shed 7 bases and J shed 12 bases, with 18 bases lying between them. The CDR3 contains 13 residues. Germline V lookup: CDR1 LNHDA, CDR2 SQIVND (reference sequence). Only in-frame clones appear in the TCRdb table, and some are missing; sequencing was by immunoSEQ multiplex PCR. The sample includes about 140,000 clones, roughly 91% of them seen just once. This specimen consisted of peripheral blood, obtained on day 0 of AZD1222 vaccination. This receptor was identified in an adult in good health. The chain carries TRBV19 and TRBJ1-4; possible D gene TRBD1, 6 bases. CDR3 loop: CASTTGKGGELFF. The CDR3 DNA is TGTGCCAGTACTACAGGGAAAGGCGGGGAACTGTTTTTT.